This TCR beta chain comes out of a study of hypomethylating agent response in myelodysplastic syndrome (dated by TCRdb to the early 2020s). With respect to the entire study: The hypomethylating agents azacitidine (about 75% of the 11) or decitabine (3 of 11) were used to treat the patients. Among the myelodysplastic syndrome patients in the cohort, 9 were male and 2 were female. Patients had a mean age of about 76 +/- 6.4 years, and a diploid cytogenetic profile was the most common. TET2 mutation was identified most frequently, being present in 5 of 11 patients. Roughly six patients had a response of complete response or hematologic improvement, and four or five patients did not respond. Response was defined as complete response or hematologic improvement, and patients meeting neither criterion were classed as non-responders. Overall study outcomes, separate from this receptor: A possible recognition of novel MDS antigens by the shared GLIPH2 clusters was not confirmed and needs experimental validation. Novel clonotypes appeared more often in responders, whereas non-responders had more contracted clonotypes after treatment. Age matching of healthy control donors to MDS patients was not performed, and the MDS versus healthy comparison could have been impacted by this lack of age matching. No significant change in richness, rarefaction diversity or clonality was detected after hypomethylating agent treatment, either across all patients or within response groups. Only approximately 12 patients were analyzed, so the study cohort was small.

Library prep was done by the immunoSEQ multiplex PCR assay. Sequencing was run at survey resolution with two replicates of around 200 ng each, for a total of about 400 ng of DNA per sample. Rearranged TCRB sequences in genomic DNA were detected with the hsTCRB kit, which uses multiplex PCR primers directed at V and J genes. The first PCR used the QIAGEN Multiplex PCR Kit for roughly 30 cycles to amplify the CDR3 region. A second PCR of 8 to 9 cycles attached sample barcodes and Illumina adapters to each replicate. Pooled libraries were quantified with a QuantStudio 6 and the KAPA library quantification kit. Roughly 16 pM of pooled libraries was sequenced on an Illumina MiSeq using 156-cycle single-end reads and a 15-cycle index read. As for the original processing: VDJdb annotation flagged 1.5% to 2% of roughly 170,000 unique clonotypes as previously reported viral-epitope-specific. The immunoSEQ Data Assistant and immunoSEQ Analyzer converted raw reads into normalized, annotated TCRB repertoires. Clonotypes were analyzed with BioAnalyzer and version 0.6.5 of the immunarch R package. Before richness was estimated, every repertoire was downsampled to the clone count of the smallest repertoire. Clonotypes were sorted into expanded, contracted or novel categories with Fisher's exact tests, where novel meant the clonotype had zero frequency before treatment. GLIPH2 clustered significantly changed CDR3 beta sequences using simulation_depth=1000 and kmer_min_depth=3, excluding CDR3s shorter than five residues. TCRdb provides this immuneACCESS table in a form limited to in-frame rearrangements. Some clones are lacking; in checked studies, under half of them reflect an unresolved V gene, and why the rest are absent is not known. V and J calls and clone size follow that table, whereas D and trimming were derived from the DNA. In all, the sample holds about 7,200 clones, and around nine tenths of those were seen once. Jointly, the top ten make up 16% of the sample.

V loses 3 bases of germline sequence and J loses 6 bases, and the interval between the two ends is 12 bases. From the cysteine through the phenylalanine, the CDR3 covers 14 amino acids. Here the CDR3 DNA is all that survives: 42 bases in frame from base 1. CDR1 and CDR2, looked up from the germline V gene, are SGHTA and FQGNSA. Bulk bone marrow was analyzed, and T-cell subsets were not sorted. Bone marrow from roughly ten myelodysplastic syndrome patients was immunosequenced for TCR beta CDR3 regions before and after hypomethylating agent therapy. To track the repertoire longitudinally, every patient provided one baseline bone marrow along with two to three bone marrows taken at different post-treatment timepoints. Whole bone marrow served as the source for genomic DNA extraction, with DNA quality checked using TapeStation, NanoDrop OneC and PicoGreen assays. Points on this clone: Its antigen remains undetermined. Base qualities are not provided; no much larger clone lies one nucleotide away.

The sequenced sample was bone marrow, obtained before or after starting hypomethylating agent treatment for myelodysplastic syndrome (not recorded which). This clonotype was sampled from a human donor with myelodysplastic syndrome. The receptor chain draws on TRBV7-2 and TRBJ2-1; the D gene is possibly TRBD1 or TRBD2, with 5 bases matching each. The CDR3 has the sequence CASSFGTERNEQFF. The DNA reads as follows: TGTGCCAGCAGCTTCGGGACGGAGCGCAATGAGCAGTTCTTC.